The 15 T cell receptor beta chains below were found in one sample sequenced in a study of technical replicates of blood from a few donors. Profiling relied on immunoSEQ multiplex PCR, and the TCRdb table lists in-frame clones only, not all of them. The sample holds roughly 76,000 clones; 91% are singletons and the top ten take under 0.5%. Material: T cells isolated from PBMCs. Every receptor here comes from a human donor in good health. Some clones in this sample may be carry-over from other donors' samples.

CDR3 DNA sequence: TGTGCCAGTAGTTGGACTAGCGGGAGACAGACCCAGTACTTC. Protein product: CASSWTSGRQTQYF. The chain couples TRBV19 to TRBJ2-5; 13 bases map to TRBD2. The V gene's germline CDR1 is LNHDA and CDR2 SQIVND (reference sequence). The CDR3 loop spans 14 amino acids. With V trimmed by 5 bases and J by 6 bases, 3 bases remained unmatched.

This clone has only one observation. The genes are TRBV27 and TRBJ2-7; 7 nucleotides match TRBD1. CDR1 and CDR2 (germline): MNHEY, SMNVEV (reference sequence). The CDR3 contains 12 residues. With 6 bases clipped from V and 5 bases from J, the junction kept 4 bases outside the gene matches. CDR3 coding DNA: TGTGCCAGCAGCTACGACAGGGACGAGCAGTACTTC. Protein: CASSYDRDEQYF.

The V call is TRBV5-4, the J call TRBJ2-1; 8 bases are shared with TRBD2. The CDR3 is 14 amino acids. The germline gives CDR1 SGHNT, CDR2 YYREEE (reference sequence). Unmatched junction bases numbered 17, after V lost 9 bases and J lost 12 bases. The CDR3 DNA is TGTGCCACCAATAGGCGGGGGGATCTCCGTGGGCAGTTCTTC. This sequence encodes CATNRRGDLRGQFF.

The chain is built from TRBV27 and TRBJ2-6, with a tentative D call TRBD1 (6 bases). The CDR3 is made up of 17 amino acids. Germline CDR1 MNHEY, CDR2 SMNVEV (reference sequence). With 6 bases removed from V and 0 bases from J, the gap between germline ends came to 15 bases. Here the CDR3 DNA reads TGTGCCAGCAGGTCCGGGACACCAAGCTCTGGGGCCAACGTCCTGACTTTC. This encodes CASRSGTPSSGANVLTF.

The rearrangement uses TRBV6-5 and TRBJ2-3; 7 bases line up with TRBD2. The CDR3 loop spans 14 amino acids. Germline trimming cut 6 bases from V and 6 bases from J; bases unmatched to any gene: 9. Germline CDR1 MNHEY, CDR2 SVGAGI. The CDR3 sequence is CASSPPGGGDTQYF. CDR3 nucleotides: TGTGCCAGCAGCCCCCCGGGGGGAGGGGATACGCAGTATTTT.

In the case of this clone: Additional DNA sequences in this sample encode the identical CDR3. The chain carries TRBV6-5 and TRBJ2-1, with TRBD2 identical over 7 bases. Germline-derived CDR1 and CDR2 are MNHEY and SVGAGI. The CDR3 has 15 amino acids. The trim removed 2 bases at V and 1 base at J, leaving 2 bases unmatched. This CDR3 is CASSYRLASYNEQFF. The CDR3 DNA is TGTGCCAGCAGTTACCGACTAGCATCCTACAATGAGCAGTTCTTC.

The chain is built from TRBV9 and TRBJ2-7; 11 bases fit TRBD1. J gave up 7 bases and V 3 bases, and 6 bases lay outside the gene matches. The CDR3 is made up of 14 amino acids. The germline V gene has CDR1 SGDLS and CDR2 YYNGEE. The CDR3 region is CASSDGGTGGEQYF. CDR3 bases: TGTGCCAGCAGCGATGGGGGGACAGGGGGAGAGCAGTACTTC.

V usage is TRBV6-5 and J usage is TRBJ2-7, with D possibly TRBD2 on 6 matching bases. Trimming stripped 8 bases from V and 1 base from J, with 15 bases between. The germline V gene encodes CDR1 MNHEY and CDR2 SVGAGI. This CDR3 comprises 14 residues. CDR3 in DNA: TGTGCCAGCCGAATACGTAGCGGTTCCTACGAGCAGTACTTC. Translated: CASRIRSGSYEQYF.

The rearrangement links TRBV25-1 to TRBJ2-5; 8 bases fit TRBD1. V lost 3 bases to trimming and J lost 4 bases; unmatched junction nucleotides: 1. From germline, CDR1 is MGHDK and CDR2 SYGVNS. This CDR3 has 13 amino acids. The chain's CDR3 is CASSDRGRETQYF. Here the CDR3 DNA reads TGTGCCAGCAGTGACAGGGGGCGAGAGACCCAGTACTTC.

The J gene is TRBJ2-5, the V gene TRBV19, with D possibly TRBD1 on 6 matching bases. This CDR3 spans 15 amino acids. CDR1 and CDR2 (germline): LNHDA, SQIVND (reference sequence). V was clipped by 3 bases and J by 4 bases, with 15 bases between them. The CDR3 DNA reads TGTGCCAGTAGTATCGGGGCAGGGGAAGGAGAGACCCAGTACTTC. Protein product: CASSIGAGEGETQYF.

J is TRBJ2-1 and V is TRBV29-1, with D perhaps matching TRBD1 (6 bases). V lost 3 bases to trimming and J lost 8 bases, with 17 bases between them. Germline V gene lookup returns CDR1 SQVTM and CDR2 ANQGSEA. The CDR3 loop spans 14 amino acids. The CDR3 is CSVDRDKADHEQFF. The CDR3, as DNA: TGCAGCGTTGACCGGGACAAGGCGGACCATGAGCAGTTCTTC.

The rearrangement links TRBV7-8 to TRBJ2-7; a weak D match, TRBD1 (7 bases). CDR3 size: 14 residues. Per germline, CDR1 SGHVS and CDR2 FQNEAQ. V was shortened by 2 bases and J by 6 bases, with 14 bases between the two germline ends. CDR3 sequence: CASSLNRGGAEQYF. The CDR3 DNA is TGTGCCAGCAGCTTAAACAGGGGAGGTGCCGAGCAGTACTTC.

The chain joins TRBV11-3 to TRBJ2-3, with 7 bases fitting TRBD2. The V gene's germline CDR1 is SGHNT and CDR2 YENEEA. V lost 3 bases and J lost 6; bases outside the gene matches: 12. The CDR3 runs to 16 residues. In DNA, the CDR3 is TGTGCCAGCAGCTTTTCAGTCGGGGCGGGAGAGGATACGCAGTATTTT. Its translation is CASSFSVGAGEDTQYF.

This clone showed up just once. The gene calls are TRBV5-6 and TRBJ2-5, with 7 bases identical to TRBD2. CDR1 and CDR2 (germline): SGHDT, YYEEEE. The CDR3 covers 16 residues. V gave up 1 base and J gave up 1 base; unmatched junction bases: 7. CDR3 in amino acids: CASSLWRENLQETQYF. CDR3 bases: TGTGCCAGCAGCTTGTGGCGGGAGAATCTCCAAGAGACCCAGTACTTC.

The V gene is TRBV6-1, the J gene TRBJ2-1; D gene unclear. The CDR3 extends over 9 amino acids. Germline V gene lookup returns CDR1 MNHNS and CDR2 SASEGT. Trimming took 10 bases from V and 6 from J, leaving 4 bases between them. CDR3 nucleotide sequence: TGTGCCACCTCCAATGAGCAGTTCTTC. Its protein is CATSNEQFF.